Below, 18 T cell receptor beta chains from the same sample are listed, as sequenced in a study of CD8 T cells in ankylosing spondylitis. From the 5' RACE reads, TCRdb called clonotypes with MiXCR, one entry per CDR3 protein. The data hold tens of thousands of distinct CDR3 sequences, with more than 3% observed a single time. Sequenced material: blood, either unsorted or a sorted T cell fraction (not recorded which). The receptors originated from a female donor with ankylosing spondylitis or in good health (not recorded which).

This clonotype was detected many times. V is TRBV9 and J is TRBJ2-7; D might be TRBD2 (5 bases). V was cut by 0 bases and J by 3 bases, with 10 bases left in between. The CDR3 has 14 amino acids. The V gene's germline CDR1 is SGDLS and CDR2 YYNGEE. For the CDR3, the DNA is TGTGCCAGCAGCGTAGGGCCGGGGATCTACGAGCAGTACTTC. Its protein product is CASSVGPGIYEQYF.

This clonotype appeared a few times. DNA of the CDR3: TGTGCCAGCAGCGTAGTAGCCGAAGAGACCCAGTACTTC. It specifies CASSVVAEETQYF. The genes are TRBV9 and TRBJ2-5; D not resolved. Trimming removed 0 bases from V and 3 bases from J, with 6 bases in between. The germline CDR1 and CDR2 sequences are SGDLS and YYNGEE. The CDR3 is 13 residues long.

This clonotype occurred many times. The rearrangement uses TRBV9 and TRBJ1-4; 7 bases align to TRBD1. There are 14 residues in the CDR3. V lost 4 bases to trimming and J lost 12 bases; unmatched junction nucleotides: 12. The V gene's germline CDR1 is SGDLS and CDR2 YYNGEE. DNA for the CDR3: TGTGCCAGCAGCTCCCTCGACAGGGACTCTCAACTGTTTTTT. Encoded protein: CASSSLDRDSQLFF.

This clonotype came up many times. The gene calls are TRBV9 and TRBJ1-1; 9 nucleotides match TRBD1. This CDR3 is 15 amino acids long. CDR1 SGDLS and CDR2 YYNGEE come from the germline V gene. With 4 bases clipped from V and 5 bases from J, the junction kept 9 bases outside the gene matches. This chain's CDR3 is CASSPRTGVLTEAFF. CDR3 nucleotides: TGTGCCAGCAGCCCCCGGACAGGGGTCTTGACTGAAGCTTTCTTT.

This clonotype was seen ten or more times. This rearrangement joins TRBV9 to TRBJ1-1; a weak D match, TRBD1 (6 bases). The CDR3 covers 17 residues. CDR1 SGDLS and CDR2 YYNGEE come from the germline V gene. V lost 0 bases, J lost 0 bases, and 15 bases lay in between. This chain's CDR3 is CASSVGARTDVNTEAFF. CDR3 bases: TGTGCCAGCAGCGTAGGGGCACGGACAGATGTGAACACTGAAGCTTTCTTT.

The sample holds many counts of this clonotype. The chain couples TRBV9 to TRBJ2-1; D call uncertain. The length of the CDR3 is 14 residues. V was trimmed by 0 bases and J by 0 bases, leaving 4 bases between them. From germline, CDR1 is SGDLS and CDR2 YYNGEE. Here the CDR3 DNA reads TGTGCCAGCAGCGTAGCAGTCTCCTACAATGAGCAGTTCTTC. Protein product: CASSVAVSYNEQFF.

This clonotype came up many times. The gene calls are TRBV9 and TRBJ2-1; TRBD2 aligns across 12 bases. Germline CDR1 reads SGDLS; CDR2 reads YYNGEE. The CDR3 is made up of 15 amino acids. V gave up 4 bases and J gave up 5 bases; unmatched junction bases: 4. The CDR3 sequence: CASSPGLAGHNEQFF. CDR3 DNA: TGTGCCAGCAGCCCGGGACTAGCGGGTCACAATGAGCAGTTCTTC.

This clonotype appeared many times. The V call is TRBV9, the J call TRBJ2-1; 11 nucleotides line up with TRBD2. This CDR3 has 15 residues. Trimming at V came to 4 bases and at J to 2 bases, leaving 2 bases not matched to a gene. Germline loops: CDR1 SGDLS, CDR2 YYNGEE. The CDR3 reads CASSPLAGAYNEQFF. CDR3 DNA: TGTGCCAGCAGCCCACTAGCGGGGGCCTACAATGAGCAGTTCTTC.

This clonotype was detected ten times or more. The chain is built from TRBV9 and TRBJ2-3, with D uncertain. Germline V gene lookup returns CDR1 SGDLS and CDR2 YYNGEE. The CDR3 is 16 amino acids. V was shortened by 0 bases and J by 0 bases, with 11 bases between the two germline ends. CDR3 coding DNA: TGTGCCAGCAGCGTAGCTTACGGCGGTAGCACAGATACGCAGTATTTT. Translation gives CASSVAYGGSTDTQYF. The full variable domain, rest sourced from reference TRBV9 and TRBJ2-3, is DSGVTQTPKHLITATGQRVTLRCSPRSGDLSVYWYQQSLDQGLQFLIQYYNGEERAKGNILERFSAQQFPDLHSELNLSSLELGDSALYFCASSVAYGGSTDTQYFGPGTRLTVL.

This clonotype has ten or more counts. J is TRBJ2-3 and V is TRBV9; D not resolved. V lost 0 bases and J lost 2, with 10 bases in between. Germline lookup yields CDR1 SGDLS and CDR2 YYNGEE. The CDR3 runs 15 residues. The CDR3 sequence: CASSVGSTHTDTQYF. The DNA for the CDR3 is TGTGCCAGCAGCGTAGGGTCCACCCACACAGATACGCAGTATTTT. The variable domain in full, with the rest retrieved from reference TRBV9 and TRBJ2-3, is DSGVTQTPKHLITATGQRVTLRCSPRSGDLSVYWYQQSLDQGLQFLIQYYNGEERAKGNILERFSAQQFPDLHSELNLSSLELGDSALYFCASSVGSTHTDTQYFGPGTRLTVL.

At least ten counts were recorded for this clonotype. This could be a read error, since a much larger clone is one nucleotide away. Here the CDR3 DNA reads TGTGCCAGCAGCGTAGAGGTGGGGAGCTCCTACGAGCAGTACTTC. Translation: CASSVEVGSSYEQYF. The rearrangement links TRBV9 to TRBJ2-7, with D possibly TRBD2 on 5 matching bases. V gave up 0 bases and J gave up 0 bases, with 10 bases separating them. CDR3 size: 15 residues. The germline V gene has CDR1 SGDLS and CDR2 YYNGEE.

This clonotype was seen ten or more times. The rearrangement links TRBV9 to TRBJ2-7; 7 bases line up with TRBD1. Trimming at V came to 4 bases and at J to 7 bases, leaving 2 bases not matched to a gene. This CDR3 spans 11 amino acids. CDR1 SGDLS and CDR2 YYNGEE come from the germline V gene. DNA for the CDR3: TGTGCCAGCAGCCCAGGGGGTGAGCAGTACTTC. This translates into CASSPGGEQYF.

This clonotype was counted many times. The rearrangement uses TRBV9 and TRBJ1-4, with 7 nucleotides matching TRBD1. The CDR3 consists of 16 residues. Germline CDR1 and CDR2: SGDLS and YYNGEE. V trimming: 0 bases; J trimming: 2 bases; junction bases outside the gene matches: 4. In nucleotides, the CDR3 is TGTGCCAGCAGCGTAGAGGGGGCGGTCACTAATGAAAAACTGTTTTTT. Its translation: CASSVEGAVTNEKLFF. Combining the CDR3 with reference TRBV9 and TRBJ1-4 gives the whole variable domain DSGVTQTPKHLITATGQRVTLRCSPRSGDLSVYWYQQSLDQGLQFLIQYYNGEERAKGNILERFSAQQFPDLHSELNLSSLELGDSALYFCASSVEGAVTNEKLFFGSGTQLSVL.

In this sample, this clonotype is medium-sized. J is TRBJ1-4 and V is TRBV9; D is ambiguous. Germline V gene lookup returns CDR1 SGDLS and CDR2 YYNGEE. The CDR3 is 14 amino acids. V lost 0 bases to trimming and J lost 2 bases, with 5 bases between them. The CDR3 bases are TGTGCCAGCAGCGTAGACGGGACTAATGAAAAACTGTTTTTT. Translated, it gives CASSVDGTNEKLFF.

In its sample, this clonotype was seen many times. The chain uses TRBV9 and TRBJ2-3, with D perhaps matching TRBD2 (7 bases). V was pared by 4 bases and J by 2 bases, with 17 bases between. The CDR3 length is 16 residues. Germline assignment: CDR1 SGDLS and CDR2 YYNGEE. Here the CDR3 reads CASSPSLAGATDTQYF. In DNA, the CDR3 is TGTGCCAGCAGCCCCTCCCTTGCGGGGGCCACAGATACGCAGTATTTT.

By share of the sample, this clonotype is medium-sized. The genes are TRBV9 and TRBJ1-2; the D gene is possibly TRBD1 (5 bases). This CDR3 has 17 residues. V lost 0 bases to trimming and J lost 0 bases, with 15 bases between them. Germline CDR1 is SGDLS and CDR2 is YYNGEE. The CDR3 protein is CASSVATGGKPNYGYTF. CDR3 nucleotides: TGTGCCAGCAGCGTAGCTACGGGGGGGAAGCCTAACTATGGCTACACCTTC.

This clonotype has at least ten counts. The CDR3 protein is CASSRDLAGINKGEQYF. As DNA, the CDR3 is TGTGCCAGCAGCCGAGACTTAGCCGGGATTAATAAAGGCGAGCAGTACTTC. The chain has TRBV9 and TRBJ2-7; D perhaps matches TRBD2 (5 bases). The CDR3 is made up of 17 amino acids. Per germline, CDR1 SGDLS and CDR2 YYNGEE. V lost 4 bases and J 6 bases, leaving 26 bases between the germline ends.

This clonotype was counted many times. The chain links TRBV4-1 to TRBJ1-5; D call uncertain. The CDR3 spans 12 residues. Germline V gene sequence: CDR1 MGHRA, CDR2 YSYEKL. Trimming left V 1 base short and J 9 bases short, with 7 bases between. The CDR3 is CASSQVMWPQHF. The CDR3 DNA reads as TGCGCCAGCAGCCAAGTCATGTGGCCCCAGCATTTT.